A single count supports the clone carrying this TCR beta chain. Its antigen is not known. Using immunoSEQ multiplex PCR, the repertoire was profiled, and TCRdb retains in-frame clones only, with some absent. The sample shows more than 20,000 clones, around 92% of them seen only once. Trimming removed 2 bases at V and 1 base at J, with 11 bases between. CDR1 and CDR2 from the germline V gene are MNHNS and SASEGT. This CDR3 has 15 residues. These data are taken from a study of graft-versus-host responses after intestinal transplantation. Study at large: Multivisceral, liver-intestinal, or isolated intestinal grafts were transplanted into recipients. Recipients across the board were started on anti-thymocyte globulin induction, then kept on tacrolimus and steroids for approximately three years. Study-level findings and limits: Detection of GvH clones occurred in recipient marrow, and some had their first appearance in ileum or blood.

The receptor was derived from a human patient who received an intestinal transplant, so some T cells may come from the graft donor. The chain couples TRBV6-1 to TRBJ1-2; D gene uncertain. The material sequenced was PBMCs, taken about 37 weeks after intestinal transplant. CDR3 coding DNA: TGTGCCAGCAGTGAAAGCCCGGCAGATAACTATGGCTACACCTTC. Protein: CASSESPADNYGYTF.